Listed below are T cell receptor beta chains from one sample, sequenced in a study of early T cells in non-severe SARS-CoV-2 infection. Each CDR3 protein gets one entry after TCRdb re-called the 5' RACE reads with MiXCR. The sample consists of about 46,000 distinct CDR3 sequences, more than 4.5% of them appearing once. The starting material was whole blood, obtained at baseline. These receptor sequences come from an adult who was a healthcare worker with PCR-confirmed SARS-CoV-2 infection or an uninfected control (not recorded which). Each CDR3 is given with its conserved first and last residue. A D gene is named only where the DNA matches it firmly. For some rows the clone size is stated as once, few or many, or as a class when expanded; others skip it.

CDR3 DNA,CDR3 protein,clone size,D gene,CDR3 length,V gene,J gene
TGTGCCAGCAGCTTAGATTTCGGGGATCAGCCCCAGCATTTT,CASSLDFGDQPQHF,many,.,14,TRBV7-9,TRBJ1-5
TGTGCCAGCAGCTCCCGACAGGGGGCGAATGAGCAGTTCTTC,CASSSRQGANEQFF,many,TRBD1,14,TRBV11-2,TRBJ2-1
TGTGCCACCAGCAGAGATTACGCCAATGAGCAGTTCTTC,CATSRDYANEQFF,many,.,13,TRBV15,TRBJ2-1
TGCGCCAGCAGCTTGCTCGCCCCCGGGGAGCTGTTTTTT,CASSLLAPGELFF,few,.,13,TRBV5-1,TRBJ2-2
TGTGCCACCGTGTATTTAGAGTTGTCCTACAATGAGCAGTTCTTC,CATVYLELSYNEQFF,many,.,15,TRBV12-3/TRBV12-4,TRBJ2-1
TGTGCCACCGAGGGTGTGAACACTGAAGCTTTCTTT,CATEGVNTEAFF,.,.,12,TRBV28,TRBJ1-1
TGTGCCATCAGTGATCGAGCGGACTACGAGCAGTACTTC,CAISDRADYEQYF,many,.,13,TRBV10-3,TRBJ2-7
TGTGCCACCTCCCGGGACTCCAATCAGCCCCAGCATTTT,CATSRDSNQPQHF,few,.,13,TRBV7-6,TRBJ1-5
TGCGCCAGCCAGCCTTCGGGGTACACTGAAGCTTTCTTT,CASQPSGYTEAFF,many,.,13,TRBV4-1,TRBJ1-1
TGCAGTGCTGGTGGGGCGGGTGATTCACCCCTCCACTTT,CSAGGAGDSPLHF,many,.,13,TRBV20-1,TRBJ1-6
TGTGCCAGCAGACATCTCAGTAGCGGGAGTAATGAGCAGTTCTTC,CASRHLSSGSNEQFF,few,TRBD2,15,TRBV7-9,TRBJ2-1
TGTGCCACCAGCAGAGATGGGACTAGCGGTTACAATGAGCAGTTCTTC,CATSRDGTSGYNEQFF,.,TRBD2,16,TRBV15,TRBJ2-1
TGTGCCATCAGCGGGGACCCGGTTTCTGACTACTATGGCTACACCTTC,CAISGDPVSDYYGYTF,many,.,16,TRBV10-3,TRBJ1-2
TGTGCCACCAGCAGAGCAATGACCGGGGTCTTCGGGAGGGCCGACAATGAGCAGTTCTTC,CATSRAMTGVFGRADNEQFF,few,TRBD2,20,TRBV15,TRBJ2-1
TGCGCCAGCGGACTGGGACTAGCGGGAAGAGATACGCAGTATTTT,CASGLGLAGRDTQYF,.,TRBD2,15,TRBV4-1,TRBJ2-3
TGCAGTGCTAGAGATTCGGGAGGGAGGGCCAAAAACATTCAGTACTTC,CSARDSGGRAKNIQYF,.,TRBD2,16,TRBV20-1,TRBJ2-4
TGCGCCAGCAGCCCCGGCGCCGGACTAGCCTCCACAGATACGCAGTATTTT,CASSPGAGLASTDTQYF,many,TRBD2,17,TRBV5-1,TRBJ2-3
TGTGCCATCACGGGAGAAGCCTCAGGTTCGGAAGCTTTCTTT,CAITGEASGSEAFF,few,.,14,TRBV10-3,TRBJ1-1
TGTGCCAGCAGTTTAGGAGCGGGTACTGAAGCTTTCTTT,CASSLGAGTEAFF,many,.,13,TRBV12-3/TRBV12-4,TRBJ1-1
TGTGCCAGCAGCCCTATAGTTGGACAGGGTCCCTATGGCTACACCTTC,CASSPIVGQGPYGYTF,many,TRBD1,16,TRBV7-6,TRBJ1-2
TGTGCCAGCAGCTTAGGCGGTTCATCGAACACCGGGGAGCTGTTTTTT,CASSLGGSSNTGELFF,few,.,16,TRBV5-4,TRBJ2-2
TGTGCCAGCCGTGCGGGTCAGGCCGACCAAGAGACCCAGTACTTC,CASRAGQADQETQYF,.,.,15,TRBV27,TRBJ2-5
TGTGCCAGCAGCCAAGATCTTGCGAGCGAAGCTTTCTTT,CASSQDLASEAFF,many,.,13,TRBV3-1,TRBJ1-1
TGTGCCAGCAGCCTGGCGCGGCAGCCCCAGCATTTT,CASSLARQPQHF,.,.,12,TRBV12-3/TRBV12-4,TRBJ1-5
TGCGCCAGCAGCCAGTCGGTCCAGGGCGATCAGCCCCAGCATTTT,CASSQSVQGDQPQHF,many,.,15,TRBV4-1,TRBJ1-5
TGTGCCAGCAGCTCAAAATTTGACCTAGCGGGAGGGCCGGTCAATGAGCAGTTCTTC,CASSSKFDLAGGPVNEQFF,many,TRBD2,19,TRBV7-3,TRBJ2-1
TGTGCCAGCAGCTTAGGAGCAGGAGATACGCAGTATTTT,CASSLGAGDTQYF,many,.,13,TRBV7-6,TRBJ2-3
TGTGCCAGCGGATTGATTAGCGGGAGGGCATACAATGAGCAGTTCTTC,CASGLISGRAYNEQFF,many,TRBD2,16,TRBV28,TRBJ2-1